This T cell receptor (beta chain) was sequenced in a study of CD8 T cells in Susac syndrome. RNA in amounts of roughly 0.5 to 1 ug was reverse transcribed with random hexamers. Multiplex immunoSEQ PCR targeted 54 Vbeta and 13 Jbeta TCR beta segments. In TCRdb, the immunoSEQ multiplex PCR reads were re-called with MiXCR into one record per CDR3 protein. The sample carries 150,000 to 200,000 distinct CDR3 sequences, around 94% recorded once. This clonotype was recorded only once. Sequencing of TCR beta was performed on blood CD8+ T cells and on blood CD4+ T cells. The CDR3 is 15 amino acids. Trimming cost V 3 bases and J 3 bases; bases outside gene matches: 5. Germline CDR1 and CDR2: LNHNV and YYDKDF (reference sequence).

The specimen was CD4+ T cells from PBMCs. The gene calls are TRBV15 and TRBJ2-1, with TRBD1 matching over 7 bases. This clonotype was sampled from a human donor in good health. The CDR3 loop reads CATSRWAGGYNEQFF. The CDR3 nucleotides read TGTGCCACCAGCAGGTGGGCAGGGGGCTACAATGAGCAGTTCTTC.